This is a list of T cell receptor beta chains from one sample in a study of control samples from healthy donors and cancer patients. The table came from immunoSEQ multiplex PCR; TCRdb's copy has only in-frame clones and leaves some out. This table holds 170,000 or so clones, 91% found once. Sequencing was carried out using blood. The source is a middle-aged woman in good health. CDR3s include the opening cysteine and the closing phenylalanine or tryptophan. A D gene is named only where the DNA matches it firmly. A row's size may be missing; if present it is once, few, many or a size class.

d_call	v_call	clone_size	j_call	cdr3_nt	cdr3_aa
TRBD1	TRBV6-5	NA	TRBJ2-7	TGTGCCAGCAGGAGCACAGGGGTCCCCTACGAGCAGTACTTC	CASRSTGVPYEQYF
TRBD1	TRBV6-6	NA	TRBJ1-2	TGTGCCAGCAGAATCGGACAGGGTCATGGCTACACCTTC	CASRIGQGHGYTF
NA	TRBV7-9	NA	TRBJ1-2	TGTGCCAGCAGCTCCCCTGTTATAGTGGATGGCTACACCTTC	CASSSPVIVDGYTF
NA	TRBV4-1	NA	TRBJ2-5	TGCGCCAGCAGCCCGTGGGACGGACCCCAAGAGACCCAGTACTTC	CASSPWDGPQETQYF
NA	TRBV5-6	NA	TRBJ1-1	TGTGCCAGCAGCCCCTGGGTAGGTTTGTTTGAAGCTTTCTTT	CASSPWVGLFEAFF
TRBD2	TRBV19	NA	TRBJ2-3	TGTGCCAGTAGCCCCCTAGCGGGGGGATTCACAGATACGCAGTATTTT	CASSPLAGGFTDTQYF
TRBD1	TRBV5-4	NA	TRBJ1-4	TGTGCCAGCAGTCGTGACAGGGGTACGACTAATGAAAAACTGTTTTTT	CASSRDRGTTNEKLFF
NA	TRBV13	NA	TRBJ1-1	TGTGCCAGCAGCTCCAACGTTGAAGCTTTCTTT	CASSSNVEAFF
NA	TRBV27	NA	TRBJ1-4	TGTGCCAGCAGTTCCATAATGACTAATGAAAAACTGTTTTTT	CASSSIMTNEKLFF
NA	TRBV15	once	TRBJ1-1	TGTGCCACCAGCAGAGGGGGCGAAGACACTGAAGCTTTCTTT	CATSRGGEDTEAFF
TRBD1	TRBV28	NA	TRBJ1-1	TGTGCCAGCAGTTTAAGGGGGACAGGATGGAACACTGAAGCTTTCTTT	CASSLRGTGWNTEAFF
NA	TRBV7-9	once	TRBJ1-5	TGTGCCAGCAGCTTAGACAGTTGGGTCCAGCATTTT	CASSLDSWVQHF
NA	TRBV2	NA	TRBJ2-3	TGTGCCAGCAGTGAAAGGACAGATACGCAGTATTTT	CASSERTDTQYF
NA	TRBV4-1	NA	TRBJ1-1	TGCGCCAGCAGCCAACCGACAGGCCCGAAAGCTTTCTTT	CASSQPTGPKAFF
NA	TRBV19	NA	TRBJ2-1	TGTGCCAGTAAAGGCGTTCGACCGGGCCGTGAGCAGTTCTTC	CASKGVRPGREQFF
NA	TRBV6-5	NA	TRBJ1-6	TGTGCCAGCAGTTCGCATCCCAGGGAAGGGTCACCCCTCCACTTT	CASSSHPREGSPLHF
NA	TRBV3-1/TRBV3-2	NA	TRBJ2-2	TGTGCCAGCAGCCAAGATTTCCCCTCAGACGGGTCCGGGGAGCTGTTTTTT	CASSQDFPSDGSGELFF
NA	TRBV11-2	NA	TRBJ1-4	TGTGCCAGCAGCTCCCGGGACCCGGGAAAACTGTTTTTT	CASSSRDPGKLFF
NA	TRBV18	few	TRBJ2-3	TGTGCCAGCTCACCAGGCCGGACCACAGATACGCAGTATTTT	CASSPGRTTDTQYF
NA	TRBV7-2	NA	TRBJ2-2	TGTGCCAGCAGCTTACTCAGGGCGGCCGGGGAGCTGTTTTTT	CASSLLRAAGELFF
TRBD2	TRBV27	NA	TRBJ2-3	TGTGCCAGCTCAGCTGGACTAGCCCATCGGGATACGCAGTATTTT	CASSAGLAHRDTQYF
TRBD1	TRBV2	NA	TRBJ1-5	TGTGCCAGCAGTTCCGGACAGGCTACCCAGCCCCAGCATTTT	CASSSGQATQPQHF
NA	TRBV9	NA	TRBJ1-2	TGTGCCAGCAGCGTAGACAGGCTCGAAAATGGCTACACCTTC	CASSVDRLENGYTF
TRBD1	TRBV5-1	NA	TRBJ1-6	TGCGCCAGCAGTTTTGGACAGGAGCAGGGTTCACCCCTCCACTTT	CASSFGQEQGSPLHF
TRBD1	TRBV5-1	NA	TRBJ1-4	TGCGCCAGCAGCCGTACCGGGACAGGGGACGAAAAACTGTTTTTT	CASSRTGTGDEKLFF
TRBD2	TRBV5-4	NA	TRBJ2-3	TGTGCCAGCAGCTGGGCCGGGACTAGCGGGGGGTCAGATACGCAGTATTTT	CASSWAGTSGGSDTQYF
NA	TRBV6-6	NA	TRBJ2-2	TGTGCCAGCAGCCGGGGGGGGGAGCTGTTTTTT	CASSRGGELFF
TRBD1	TRBV13	NA	TRBJ1-1	TGTGCCAGCAGCTCCCAGCGACAGGGCGAAGCTTTCTTT	CASSSQRQGEAFF
NA	TRBV19	NA	TRBJ2-7	TGTGCCAGTAGTCCACACCGGGGGACCTACGAGCAGTACTTC	CASSPHRGTYEQYF
NA	TRBV7-8	once	TRBJ1-2	TGTGCCAGCAGCTTGGGACTGACGGGAAACTATGGCTACACCTTC	CASSLGLTGNYGYTF
NA	TRBV7-2	NA	TRBJ2-5	TGTGCCAGCAGCTTTAGCACCGTGCGAATGGAGACCCAGTACTTC	CASSFSTVRMETQYF
NA	TRBV7-8	once	TRBJ2-1	TGTGCCAGCAGCTTAGTTGAGGTCAATGAGCAGTTCTTC	CASSLVEVNEQFF
NA	TRBV11-2	once	TRBJ1-1	TGTGCCAGCAGCTTAGACCGCAAGAGGGAAGCTTTCTTT	CASSLDRKREAFF
NA	TRBV9	NA	TRBJ2-1	TGTGCCAGCACCCGTACTAGGTGGAACAATGAGCAGTTCTTC	CASTRTRWNNEQFF
NA	TRBV27	NA	TRBJ1-1	TGTGCCAGCAGTCCACGGACAGCCTGGGGTGGCACTGAAGCTTTCTTT	CASSPRTAWGGTEAFF
NA	TRBV5-5	NA	TRBJ2-3	TGTGCCAGCAGCTTCAGGACAGACACAGATACGCAGTATTTT	CASSFRTDTDTQYF
NA	TRBV6-2/TRBV6-3	NA	TRBJ2-7	TGTGCCAGCAGCGCGACAGGGAGGGAGCAGTACTTC	CASSATGREQYF
TRBD1	TRBV13	NA	TRBJ2-3	TGTGCCAGCAGCCCAAGACAGGGGCAGGATACGCAGTATTTT	CASSPRQGQDTQYF
NA	TRBV19	NA	TRBJ1-2	TGTGCCACACTAGGACTTAAGGGAAACGGGGGCTACACCTTC	CATLGLKGNGGYTF
NA	TRBV7-9	NA	TRBJ2-1	TGTGCCAGCAGTCGAGGGTACAATGAGCAGTTCTTC	CASSRGYNEQFF
TRBD2	TRBV7-3	NA	TRBJ2-5	TGTGCCAGCAGCTTGGTGTCGGGGGGGCTGGAGACCCAGTACTTC	CASSLVSGGLETQYF
NA	TRBV3-1/TRBV3-2	NA	TRBJ2-2	TGTGCCAGCAGCCAAGTTACGGGGATGAACACCGGGGAGCTGTTTTTT	CASSQVTGMNTGELFF
NA	TRBV12-3/TRBV12-4	few	TRBJ1-4	TGTGCCAGCAGAGGGAATGAAAAACTGTTTTTT	CASRGNEKLFF
NA	TRBV27	NA	TRBJ2-7	TGTGCCAGCAGTTCCTCCTACGAGCAGTACTTC	CASSSSYEQYF
NA	TRBV7-8	NA	TRBJ1-6	TGTGCCAGCAGCCTACCCGGGAGAGACTCTTATAATTCACCCCTCCACTTT	CASSLPGRDSYNSPLHF
TRBD1	TRBV6-6	NA	TRBJ1-2	TGTGCCAGCAGCAGCGGACAGGGAAGTCGCTATGGCTACACCTTC	CASSSGQGSRYGYTF
NA	TRBV29-1	NA	TRBJ1-2	TGCAGCGACTCGGGAGAGAACTATGGCTACACCTTC	CSDSGENYGYTF
NA	TRBV13	NA	TRBJ2-3	TGTGCCAGCGCCTCGAAGCCCACAGATACGCAGTATTTT	CASASKPTDTQYF
NA	TRBV10-3	once	TRBJ1-1	TGTGCCATCAGTCCCGACGCGAACACTGAAGCTTTCTTT	CAISPDANTEAFF
NA	TRBV28	NA	TRBJ2-7	TGTGCCAGCAGTTTAAGGCAGGCCGCTCCAAGCTCCCTCTACGAGCAGTACTTC	CASSLRQAAPSSLYEQYF